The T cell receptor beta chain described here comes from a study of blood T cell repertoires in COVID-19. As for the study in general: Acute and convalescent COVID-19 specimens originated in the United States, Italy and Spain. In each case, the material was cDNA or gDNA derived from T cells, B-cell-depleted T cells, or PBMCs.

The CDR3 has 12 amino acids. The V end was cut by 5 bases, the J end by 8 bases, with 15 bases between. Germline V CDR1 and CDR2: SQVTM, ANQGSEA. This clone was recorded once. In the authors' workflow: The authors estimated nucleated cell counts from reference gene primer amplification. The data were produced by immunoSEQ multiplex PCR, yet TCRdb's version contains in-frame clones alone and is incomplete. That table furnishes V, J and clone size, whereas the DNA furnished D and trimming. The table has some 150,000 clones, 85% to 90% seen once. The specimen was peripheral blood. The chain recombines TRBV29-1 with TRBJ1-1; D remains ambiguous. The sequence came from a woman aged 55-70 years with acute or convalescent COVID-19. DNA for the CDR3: TGCAGCGTTAGACGACACCCGAGCGAAGCTTTCTTT. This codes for CSVRRHPSEAFF.